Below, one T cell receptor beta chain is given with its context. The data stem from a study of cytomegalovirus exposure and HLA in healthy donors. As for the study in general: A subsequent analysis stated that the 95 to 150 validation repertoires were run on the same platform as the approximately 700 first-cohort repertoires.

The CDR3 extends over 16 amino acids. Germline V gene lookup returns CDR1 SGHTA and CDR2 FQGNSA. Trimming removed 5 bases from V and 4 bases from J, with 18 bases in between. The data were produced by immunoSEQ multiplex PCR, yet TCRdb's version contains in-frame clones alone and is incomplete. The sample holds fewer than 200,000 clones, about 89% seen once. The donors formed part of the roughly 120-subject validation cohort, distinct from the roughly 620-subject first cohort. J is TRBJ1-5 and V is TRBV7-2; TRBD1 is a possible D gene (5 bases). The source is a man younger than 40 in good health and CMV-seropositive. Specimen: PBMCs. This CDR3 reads CASSGRQGNLNQPQHF. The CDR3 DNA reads TGTGCCAGCAGCGGGCGGCAGGGTAATCTGAATCAGCCCCAGCATTTT.